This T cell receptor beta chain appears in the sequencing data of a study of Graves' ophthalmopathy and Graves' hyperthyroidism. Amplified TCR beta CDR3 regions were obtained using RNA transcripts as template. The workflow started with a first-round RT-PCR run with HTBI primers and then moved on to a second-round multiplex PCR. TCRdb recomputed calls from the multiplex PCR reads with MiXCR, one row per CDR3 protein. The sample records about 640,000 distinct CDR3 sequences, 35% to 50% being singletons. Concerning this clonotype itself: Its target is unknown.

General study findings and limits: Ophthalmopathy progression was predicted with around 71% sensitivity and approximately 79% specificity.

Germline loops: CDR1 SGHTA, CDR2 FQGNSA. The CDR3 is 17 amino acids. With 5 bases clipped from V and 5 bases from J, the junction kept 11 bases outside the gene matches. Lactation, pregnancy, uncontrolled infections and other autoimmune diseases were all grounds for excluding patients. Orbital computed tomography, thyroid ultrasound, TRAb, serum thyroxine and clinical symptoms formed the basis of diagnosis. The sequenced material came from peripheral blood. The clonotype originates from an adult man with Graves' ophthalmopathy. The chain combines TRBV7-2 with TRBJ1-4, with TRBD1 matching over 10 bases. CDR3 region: CASSHESGTGANEKLFF. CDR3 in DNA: TGTGCCAGCAGCCATGAATCCGGGACAGGGGCGAATGAAAAACTGTTTTTT.